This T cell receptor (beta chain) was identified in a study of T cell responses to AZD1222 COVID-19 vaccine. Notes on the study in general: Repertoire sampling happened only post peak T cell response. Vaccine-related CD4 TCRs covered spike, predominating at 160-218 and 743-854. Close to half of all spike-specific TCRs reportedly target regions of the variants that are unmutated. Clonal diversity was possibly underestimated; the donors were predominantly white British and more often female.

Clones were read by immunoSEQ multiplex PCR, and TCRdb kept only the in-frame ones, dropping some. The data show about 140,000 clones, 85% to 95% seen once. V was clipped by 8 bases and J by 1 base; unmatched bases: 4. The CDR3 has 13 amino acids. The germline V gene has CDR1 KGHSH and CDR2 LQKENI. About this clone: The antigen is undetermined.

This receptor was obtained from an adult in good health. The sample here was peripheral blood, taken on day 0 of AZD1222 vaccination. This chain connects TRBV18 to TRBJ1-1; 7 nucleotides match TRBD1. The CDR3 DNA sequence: TGTGCCAGCGCTGGACAGGCGAACACTGAAGCTTTCTTT. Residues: CASAGQANTEAFF.